By its share, the clone carrying this T cell receptor beta chain is large (0.1 to 1%). The antigen is not known. The sample belongs to a study of vaccination effects on CD4 cells after COVID-19. Study background: Subjects were given two BNT162b2 or mRNA-1273 vaccine doses. The study, taken as a whole, reports: Newly vaccine-induced clones made up most of the convalescents' post-vaccine spike-reactive clones.

Using viral peptide pools, the ViraFEST assay grew out antigen-specific CD4+ T cells prior to sequencing. After less than 11 days in culture, the CD4+ T cells were isolated. This individual tested PCR-positive for SARS-CoV-2 infection between March and December 2020. Using immunoSEQ multiplex PCR, the repertoire was profiled, and TCRdb retains in-frame clones only, with some absent. The sample holds around 30,000 clones; 77% are singletons and the top ten take roughly a fifth. The CDR3 covers 15 residues. Germline V CDR1 and CDR2: SEHNR, FQNEAQ (reference sequence). V lost 5 bases, J lost 1 base, and 11 bases lay in between.

J is TRBJ2-2 and V is TRBV7-9; D possibly corresponds to TRBD1 (5 bases). This receptor was obtained from a human donor who had a prior SARS-CoV-2 infection. Source: CD4+ T cells from PBMCs cultured with HCoV-NL63 spike peptides, taken before COVID-19 vaccination. CDR3 in DNA: TGTGCCAGCAGCCTCTGGCAGGGGAACACCGGGGAGCTGTTTTTT. Its translation: CASSLWQGNTGELFF.